This T cell receptor beta chain was recovered during a study of T cells in Graves' hyperthyroidism and ophthalmopathy. Germline V gene data show CDR1 as SGHNT and CDR2 as YENEEA. Unmatched junction bases numbered 11, after V lost 7 bases and J lost 3 bases. The CDR3 loop spans 15 amino acids. A remark on this clonotype: Given the absence of the conserved phenylalanine or tryptophan at the CDR3 end, a read error is likely.

Over 18 months, lack of ophthalmopathy progression marked Graves' hyperthyroidism as stable. Hyperthyroidism was newly diagnosed in patients aged 18 to 65 (duration under 2 months). Researchers amplified the TCR beta CDR3 regions from RNA transcripts. Using the HTBI primer set, a first-round RT-PCR was run on the TCR CDR3. TCRdb recomputed calls from the multiplex PCR reads with MiXCR, one row per CDR3 protein. In the table there are around 420,000 distinct CDR3 sequences, 15% to 18% of which are singletons. This rearrangement joins TRBV11-3 to TRBJ2-7; 8 bases agree with TRBD1. The TCR originated in a woman under 30 with Graves' hyperthyroidism. The sample comprised blood. CDR3 region: CASNDRGEGFYEQYL. DNA of the CDR3: TGTGCCAGCAACGACAGGGGAGAAGGGTTCTACGAGCAGTACCTC.